This T cell receptor beta chain was found in a study of cytomegalovirus exposure and HLA in healthy donors. As for the study in general: A subsequent analysis reported that the roughly 120 validation repertoires were produced on the same platform that had also been used for the 666 first-cohort repertoires. Study-wide results and limits: Cytomegalovirus association was assigned to around 150 TCR beta chains. Reported performance of the classifier showed diagnosis of cytomegalovirus status with high specificity and sensitivity. While the bulk of TCR sequences proved rare, some public TCRs turned up in many donors.

The V and J ends lost 8 bases and 4 bases respectively, with 15 bases between them. Germline V gene sequence: CDR1 KGHSH, CDR2 LQKENI. This CDR3 comprises 14 residues. The method was immunoSEQ multiplex PCR; TCRdb's version includes in-frame clones alone and lacks a portion of them. The sample lists fewer than 200,000 clones, around 86% occurring once. Concerning this clone itself: The antigen is not known.

The sample comprised PBMCs. The sequence came from a man aged 18-30 years in good health and CMV-seropositive. V is TRBV18 and J is TRBJ2-4; TRBD1 is a possible D gene (5 bases). This CDR3 reads CASRRLAGKNIQYF. The DNA for the CDR3 is TGTGCCAGCCGCCGTCTGGCAGGGAAAAACATTCAGTACTTC.